This TCR beta chain was sequenced for a study of T cells expressing NK-cell markers. Study-wide background: Obtained from sorted CD3+CD56+NKG2C+, CD3+CD56+NKG2C- and CD3+CD56-NKG2C+ T cells were the TCR beta repertoires. HCMV seropositivity characterized seven of the eight sequenced donors, and seronegativity one. Study outcomes and limitations: A range of about 1.0-7.5% of CD8+ T cells consisted of dominant NKG2C+ clonotypes in more than five donors. The leading position in the CD3+CD56-NKG2C+ fraction of several donors also went to these clonotypes.

TCRdb reworked the 5' RACE reads into one entry per CDR3 protein, no DNA. This sample contains a few hundred thousand distinct CDR3 sequences. As regards this clonotype: Its specificity is unknown.

Material: blood T cells: a sorted CD56 or NKG2C T cell subset, CD4+ or CD8+ T cells, or bulk PBMC T cells (not recorded which). The source is a woman aged 50 to 65 in good health.

This CDR3 reads CASRASGTGELFF. This chain uses TRBV6-2 or TRBV6-3 with TRBJ2-2; TCRdb returns TRBD2, unconfirmable since there is no DNA. The CDR3 runs 13 residues. CDR1 and CDR2 from the germline V gene are MNHEY and SVGEGT.